This TCR beta chain was captured by sequencing in a study of blood T cell repertoires in COVID-19. Background on the study: T cells, B-cell-depleted T cells, or PBMCs supplied cDNA or gDNA.

This clone came up a few times. Trimming stripped 3 bases from V and 1 base from J, with 6 bases between. Germline assignment: CDR1 SGHTA and CDR2 FQGNSA. This CDR3 is 13 amino acids long. TCRdb's table, derived via immunoSEQ multiplex PCR, lists solely in-frame clones and lacks some. Of tens of thousands of clones in the sample, about 80% were seen once. It was during active infection that Seattle patients were enrolled and then longitudinally followed. This sequence was found in a man aged 50 to 60 with COVID-19, enrolled during active disease. The genes are TRBV7-2 and TRBJ2-5; D gene uncertain. The material sequenced was peripheral blood. The CDR3 sequence is CASSFSGQETQYF. The CDR3, as DNA: TGTGCCAGCAGCTTTAGTGGCCAAGAGACCCAGTACTTC.